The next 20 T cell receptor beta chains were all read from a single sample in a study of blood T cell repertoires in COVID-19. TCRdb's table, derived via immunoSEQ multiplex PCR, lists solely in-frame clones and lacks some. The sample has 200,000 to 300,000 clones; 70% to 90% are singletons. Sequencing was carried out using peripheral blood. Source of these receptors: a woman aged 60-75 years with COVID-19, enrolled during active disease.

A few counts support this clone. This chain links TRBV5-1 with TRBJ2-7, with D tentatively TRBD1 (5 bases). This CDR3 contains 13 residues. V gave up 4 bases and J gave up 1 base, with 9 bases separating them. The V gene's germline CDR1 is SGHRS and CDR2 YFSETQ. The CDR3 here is CASSRDRSYEQYF. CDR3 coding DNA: TGCGCCAGCAGCCGTGACAGATCCTACGAGCAGTACTTC.

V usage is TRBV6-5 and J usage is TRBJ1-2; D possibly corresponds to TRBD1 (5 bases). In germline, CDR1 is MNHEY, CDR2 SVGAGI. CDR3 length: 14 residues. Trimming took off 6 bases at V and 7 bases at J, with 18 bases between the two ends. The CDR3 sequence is CASRTTGVEGGYTF. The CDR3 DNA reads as TGTGCCAGCAGAACGACGGGGGTTGAGGGTGGCTACACCTTC.

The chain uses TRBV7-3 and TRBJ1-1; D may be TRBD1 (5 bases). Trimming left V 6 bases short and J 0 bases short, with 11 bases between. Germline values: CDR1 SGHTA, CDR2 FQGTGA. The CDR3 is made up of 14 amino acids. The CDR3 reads CASRSQGLNTEAFF. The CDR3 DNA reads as TGTGCCAGCAGATCCCAGGGTTTGAACACTGAAGCTTTCTTT. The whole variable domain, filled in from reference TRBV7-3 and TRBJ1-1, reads GAGVSQTPSNKVTEKGKYVELRCDPISGHTALYWYRQSLGQGPEFLIYFQGTGAADDSGLPNDRFFAVRPEGSVSTLKIQRTERGDSAVYLCASRSQGLNTEAFFGQGTRLTVV.

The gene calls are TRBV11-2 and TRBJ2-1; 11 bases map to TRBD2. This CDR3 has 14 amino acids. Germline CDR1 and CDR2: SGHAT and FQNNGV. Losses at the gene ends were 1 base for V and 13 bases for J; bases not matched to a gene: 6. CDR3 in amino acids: CASSLVTSGRHQFF. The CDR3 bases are TGTGCCAGCAGCTTAGTAACTAGCGGGAGACACCAGTTCTTC. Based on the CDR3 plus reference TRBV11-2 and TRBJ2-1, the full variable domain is EAGVAQSPRYKIIEKRQSVAFWCNPISGHATLYWYQQILGQGPKLLIQFQNNGVVDDSQLPKDRFSAERLKGVDSTLKIQPAKLEDSAVYLCASSLVTSGRHQFFGPGTRLTVL.

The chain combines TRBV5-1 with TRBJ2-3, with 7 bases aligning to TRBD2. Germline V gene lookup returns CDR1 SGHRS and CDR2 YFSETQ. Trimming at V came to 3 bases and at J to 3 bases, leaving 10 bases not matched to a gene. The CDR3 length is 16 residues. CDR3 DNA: TGCGCCAGCAGCTCCCGGAGGGGAGGGGAGACAGATACGCAGTATTTT. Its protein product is CASSSRRGGETDTQYF.

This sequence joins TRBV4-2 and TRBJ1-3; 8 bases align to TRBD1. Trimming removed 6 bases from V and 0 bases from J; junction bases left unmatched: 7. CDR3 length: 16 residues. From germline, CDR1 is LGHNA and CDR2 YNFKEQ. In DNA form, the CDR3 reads TGTGCCAGCAGGCCTGGACAGGGTAACTCTGGAAACACCATATATTTT. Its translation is CASRPGQGNSGNTIYF.

CDR3 in amino acids: CASSQESLGSNQPQHF. CDR3 in DNA: TGCGCCAGCAGCCAAGAATCGCTCGGTAGCAATCAGCCCCAGCATTTT. V and J are TRBV4-3 and TRBJ1-5; D is undetermined. Germline V gene data show CDR1 as LGHNA and CDR2 as YSLEER. CDR3 size: 16 residues. With 0 bases removed from V and 0 bases from J, the gap between germline ends came to 9 bases.

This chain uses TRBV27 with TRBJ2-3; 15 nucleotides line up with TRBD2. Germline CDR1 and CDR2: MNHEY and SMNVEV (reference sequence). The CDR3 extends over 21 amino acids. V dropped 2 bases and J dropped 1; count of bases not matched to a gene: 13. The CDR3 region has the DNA TGTGCCAGCAGTTTAAGACTATCCGGGACTAGCGGGAGGTGGGGCACAGATACGCAGTATTTT. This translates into CASSLRLSGTSGRWGTDTQYF.

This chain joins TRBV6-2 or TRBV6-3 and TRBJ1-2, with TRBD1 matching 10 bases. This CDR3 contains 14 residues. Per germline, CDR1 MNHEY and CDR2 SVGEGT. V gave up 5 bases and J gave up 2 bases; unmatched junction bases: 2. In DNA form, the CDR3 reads TGTGCCAGCAGTGGGACAGGGGTGAACTATGGCTACACCTTC. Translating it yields CASSGTGVNYGYTF.

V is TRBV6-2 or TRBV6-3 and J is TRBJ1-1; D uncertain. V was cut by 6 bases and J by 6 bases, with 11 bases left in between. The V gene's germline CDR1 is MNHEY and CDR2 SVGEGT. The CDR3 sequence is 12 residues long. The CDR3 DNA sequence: TGTGCCAGCAGCGCGGCGGGTCCTGAAGCTTTCTTT. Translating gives CASSAAGPEAFF.

The CDR3 here is CASHPTGALNTEAFF. For the CDR3, the DNA is TGCGCCTCTCACCCGACAGGGGCACTTAACACTGAAGCTTTCTTT. The chain couples TRBV5-1 to TRBJ1-1; 8 nucleotides agree with TRBD1. V lost 10 bases, J lost 2 bases, and 13 bases stayed unmatched. This CDR3 has 15 residues. The germline V gene encodes CDR1 SGHRS and CDR2 YFSETQ.

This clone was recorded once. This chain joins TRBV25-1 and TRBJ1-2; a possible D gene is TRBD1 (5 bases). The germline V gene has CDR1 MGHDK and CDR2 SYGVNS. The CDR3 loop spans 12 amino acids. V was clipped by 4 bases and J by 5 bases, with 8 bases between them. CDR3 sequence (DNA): TGTGCCAGCAGTGCCGCAGGGTATGGCTACACCTTC. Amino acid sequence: CASSAAGYGYTF.

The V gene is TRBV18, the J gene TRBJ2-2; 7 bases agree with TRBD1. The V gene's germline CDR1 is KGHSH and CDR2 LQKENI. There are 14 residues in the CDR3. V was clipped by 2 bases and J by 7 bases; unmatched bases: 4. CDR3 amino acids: CASSPVTGFGELFF. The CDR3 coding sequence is TGTGCCAGCTCACCAGTGACAGGGTTCGGGGAGCTGTTTTTT. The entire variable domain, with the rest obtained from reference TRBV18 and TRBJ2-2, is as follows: NAGVMQNPRHLVRRRGQEARLRCSPMKGHSHVYWYRQLPEEGLKFMVYLQKENIIDESGMPKERFSAEFPKEGPSILRIQQVVRGDSAAYFCASSPVTGFGELFFGEGSRLTVL.

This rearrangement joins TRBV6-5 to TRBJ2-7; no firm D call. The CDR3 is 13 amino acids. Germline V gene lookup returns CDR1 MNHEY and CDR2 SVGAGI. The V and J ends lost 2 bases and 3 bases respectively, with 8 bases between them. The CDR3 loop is CASSYRPSYEQYF. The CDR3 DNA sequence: TGTGCCAGCAGTTACCGTCCGAGCTACGAGCAGTACTTC.

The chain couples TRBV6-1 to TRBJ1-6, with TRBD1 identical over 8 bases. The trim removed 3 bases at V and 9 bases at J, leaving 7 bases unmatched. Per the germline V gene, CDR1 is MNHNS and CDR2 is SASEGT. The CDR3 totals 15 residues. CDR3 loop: CASSEVPGGGSPLHF. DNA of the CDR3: TGTGCCAGCAGTGAGGTACCAGGGGGCGGTTCACCCCTCCACTTT.

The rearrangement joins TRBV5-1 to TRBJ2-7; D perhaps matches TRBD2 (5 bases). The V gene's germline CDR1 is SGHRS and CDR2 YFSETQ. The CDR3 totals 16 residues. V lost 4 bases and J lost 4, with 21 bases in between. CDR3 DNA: TGCGCCAGCAGCCTGAGTCCGGGAAGTGCCGGGTACGAGCAGTACTTC. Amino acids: CASSLSPGSAGYEQYF. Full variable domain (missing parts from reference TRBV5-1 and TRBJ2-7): KAGVTQTPRYLIKTRGQQVTLSCSPISGHRSVSWYQQTPGQGLQFLFEYFSETQRNKGNFPGRFSGRQFSNSRSEMNVSTLELGDSALYLCASSLSPGSAGYEQYFGPGTRLTVT.

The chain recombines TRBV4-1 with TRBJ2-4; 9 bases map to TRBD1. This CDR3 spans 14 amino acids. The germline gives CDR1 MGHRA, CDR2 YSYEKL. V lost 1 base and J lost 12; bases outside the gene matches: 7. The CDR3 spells CASSQGGQGWSQYF. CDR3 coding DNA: TGCGCCAGCAGCCAAGGGGGACAGGGATGGAGTCAGTACTTC.

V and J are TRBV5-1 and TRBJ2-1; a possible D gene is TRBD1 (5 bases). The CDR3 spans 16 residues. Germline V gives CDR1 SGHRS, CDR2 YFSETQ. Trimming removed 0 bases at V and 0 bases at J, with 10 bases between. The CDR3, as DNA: TGCGCCAGCAGCTTGGGGGGCGTCAGCTCCTACAATGAGCAGTTCTTC. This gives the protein CASSLGGVSSYNEQFF.

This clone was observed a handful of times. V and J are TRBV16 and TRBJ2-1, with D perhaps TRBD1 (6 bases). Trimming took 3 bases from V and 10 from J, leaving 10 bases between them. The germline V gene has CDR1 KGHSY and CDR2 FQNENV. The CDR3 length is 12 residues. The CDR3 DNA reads TGTGCCAGCAGCCAGGGGGCGGGCGAGCAGTTCTTC. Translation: CASSQGAGEQFF.

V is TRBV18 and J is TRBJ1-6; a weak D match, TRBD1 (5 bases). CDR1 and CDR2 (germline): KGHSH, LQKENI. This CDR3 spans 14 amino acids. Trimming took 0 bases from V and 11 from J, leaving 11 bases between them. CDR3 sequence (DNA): TGTGCCAGCTCACCACCCCAGGGAATTGCACCCCTCCACTTT. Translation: CASSPPQGIAPLHF.